Sequencing of this T cell receptor (beta chain) was carried out in a study of cytotoxic CD8 clonotypes in ibrutinib-treated CLL. Across the study: Mean yields were roughly 250,000 productive templates and 80,000 to 95,000 productive rearrangements per sample.

The table came from immunoSEQ multiplex PCR; TCRdb's copy has only in-frame clones and leaves some out. Of 150,000 or so clones listed, more than 75% were seen once; the top ten hold about 4.7%. Study-wide points: Private clonotypes, not public ones, expanded at ibrutinib response.

From germline, CDR1 is SGHRS and CDR2 YFSETQ. V was clipped by 4 bases and J by 2 bases, with 11 bases between them. The CDR3 is made up of 14 amino acids. To note about this clone: Its antigen remains unknown.

Source: PBMCs, taken after 24 months of ibrutinib treatment. The TCR was taken from a human donor with chronic lymphocytic leukemia. The rearrangement uses TRBV5-1 and TRBJ2-3, with a tentative D call TRBD1 (7 bases). The chain's CDR3 is CASSAGQSTDTQYF. The CDR3 nucleotides are TGCGCCAGCAGCGCGGGACAGTCCACAGATACGCAGTATTTT.